This is a list of T cell receptor beta chains from one sample in a study. TCRdb reprocessed the 5' RACE reads via MiXCR and lists one record per CDR3 protein. The repertoire holds roughly 46,000 distinct CDR3 sequences, with around a quarter as singletons. Sequencing input: naive CD4+ T cells sorted from blood. The receptors come from a female donor with breast cancer. Each CDR3 is given with its conserved first and last residue. The D gene is left open where the match is weak. Size is stated for part of the rows, as once, few or many counts, or as a class when the clone is expanded.

TRBD2	TRBV18	TRBJ2-1	NA	TGTGCCAGCTCACCACTAGCGGGAGATGAGCAGTTCTTC	CASSPLAGDEQFF
TRBD1	TRBV20-1	TRBJ1-6	NA	TGCAGTGCTAGTCCCTCGACAGGGGATTCACCCCTCCACTTT	CSASPSTGDSPLHF
TRBD1	TRBV11-1	TRBJ1-1	few	TGTGCCAGCAGCCTATCGACAGGGGCGAACACTGAAGCTTTCTTT	CASSLSTGANTEAFF
NA	TRBV6-1	TRBJ1-4	NA	TGTGCCAGCAGTGCGGGACAAATTAATGAAAAACTGTTTTTT	CASSAGQINEKLFF
NA	TRBV7-8	TRBJ1-5	many	TGTGCCAGCAGCCCGGGACAAGGCAATCAGCCCCAGCATTTT	CASSPGQGNQPQHF
TRBD1	TRBV10-3	TRBJ2-1	many	TGTGCCATCAGTGCCGGACAGGCACTCTACAATGAGCAGTTCTTC	CAISAGQALYNEQFF
TRBD1	TRBV20-1	TRBJ1-4	few	TGCAGTGCTAGAGATATAGGACAGGGATATGAAAAACTGTTTTTT	CSARDIGQGYEKLFF
TRBD1	TRBV2	TRBJ1-2	NA	TGTGCCAGCAGGGGACAGGGGCGACGGATTTATGGCTACACCTTC	CASRGQGRRIYGYTF
NA	TRBV27	TRBJ2-1	NA	TGTGCCACCCAACCGCGACGGGAGCAGTTCTTC	CATQPRREQFF
TRBD1	TRBV2	TRBJ2-7	NA	TGTGCCAGGGGAAAGGACAGGGATTCCGACGAGCAGTACTTC	CARGKDRDSDEQYF
NA	TRBV6-1	TRBJ1-1	NA	TGTGCCAGCAGTGAATTGAGGGACCGAGCTTTCTTT	CASSELRDRAFF
TRBD1	TRBV30	TRBJ1-1	NA	TGTGCCTGGATGGACAGGATGGGGCCATCGGGTGACTTTATGAACACTGAAGCTTTCTTT	CAWMDRMGPSGDFMNTEAFF
TRBD2	TRBV5-1	TRBJ2-2	medium-sized	TGCGCCAGCAGCTTGGTCCCTCCGGGACTAGCGAACACCGGGGAGCTGTTTTTT	CASSLVPPGLANTGELFF
TRBD1	TRBV7-6	TRBJ2-7	NA	TGTGCCAGCAGCTTAGGCACGGGACAGGGTTCCTACGAGCAGTACTTC	CASSLGTGQGSYEQYF
NA	TRBV20-1	TRBJ1-1	few	TGCAGTGCCGATCAACAGGGAGGTAACACTGAAGCTTTCTTT	CSADQQGGNTEAFF
TRBD1	TRBV7-8	TRBJ2-5	NA	TGTGCCAGCAGCTATAGCCGGGACAGACCTCAAGAGACCCAGTACTTC	CASSYSRDRPQETQYF
TRBD1	TRBV12-3/TRBV12-4	TRBJ1-5	NA	TGTGCCAGCAGACCTACAGGGGATGGGGATCAGCCCCAGCATTTT	CASRPTGDGDQPQHF
TRBD1	TRBV7-8	TRBJ2-1	few	TGTGCCAGCAGCGTGGGACAGAACAATGAGCAGTTCTTC	CASSVGQNNEQFF
NA	TRBV6-1	TRBJ2-7	few	TGTGCCAGCAGTGAAAACGGCAGGTACTACGAGCAGTACTTC	CASSENGRYYEQYF
TRBD1	TRBV5-4	TRBJ1-1	NA	TGTGCCAGCAGCCCGTGGACAGGGGGAGCTTTCTTT	CASSPWTGGAFF
TRBD1	TRBV29-1	TRBJ2-7	NA	TGCAGCGTTGGGGGGCCAGGGGGCAGGGACGAGCAGTACTTC	CSVGGPGGRDEQYF
NA	TRBV12-3/TRBV12-4	TRBJ2-7	few	TGTGCCAGCAGCCAAGGACAGATTTACGAGCAGTACTTC	CASSQGQIYEQYF
NA	TRBV5-1	TRBJ2-5	NA	TGCGCCAGCAGCTCGCCCGTTGGCCAAGAGACCCAGTACTTC	CASSSPVGQETQYF
TRBD1	TRBV12-3/TRBV12-4	TRBJ1-2	few	TGTGCCAGCAGTCCTGTCGACAGGGGATATGGCTACACCTTC	CASSPVDRGYGYTF
TRBD2	TRBV5-1	TRBJ2-2	NA	TGCGCCAGCAGCTTAAGCCTAGCGGACTCCGGGGAGCTGTTTTTT	CASSLSLADSGELFF
NA	TRBV3-1	TRBJ2-1	few	TGTGCCAGCAGCCGGAGGGAGGGGGCTAATGAGCAGTTCTTC	CASSRREGANEQFF
NA	TRBV5-1	TRBJ2-7	NA	TGCGCCAGCAGCGCTGTGAGGGGCCCGGACGAGCAGTACTTC	CASSAVRGPDEQYF
NA	TRBV12-3/TRBV12-4	TRBJ1-1	few	TGTGCCAGCAGCCCTGTCCGGAGAGACACTGAAGCTTTCTTT	CASSPVRRDTEAFF